One sample yielded the 15 T cell receptor beta chains listed below, sequenced in a study of cytomegalovirus exposure and HLA in healthy donors. The PCR employed 60 Vbeta primers together with 13 Jbeta primers. The table came from immunoSEQ multiplex PCR; TCRdb's copy has only in-frame clones and leaves some out. Found here are roughly 200,000 clones, less than 85% of them singletons; the top ten hold 0.6% to 0.65%. The sequenced material came from PBMCs. All receptors come from a man between 18 and 35 years old in good health and CMV-seronegative.

The rearrangement links TRBV13 to TRBJ2-1; 8 nucleotides line up with TRBD2. V lost 5 bases to trimming and J lost 4 bases; unmatched junction nucleotides: 7. Germline CDR1 is PRHDT and CDR2 is FYEKMQ (reference sequence). The CDR3 is made up of 15 amino acids. In nucleotides, the CDR3 is TGTGCCAGCAGCCGGAGCGGGGGAAGATACAATGAGCAGTTCTTC. Amino acids: CASSRSGGRYNEQFF.

The chain is built from TRBV5-4 and TRBJ2-1, with 8 bases lining up with TRBD2. The CDR3 consists of 17 residues. Germline V gene lookup returns CDR1 SGHNT and CDR2 YYREEE (reference sequence). With 0 bases clipped from V and 6 bases from J, the junction kept 11 bases outside the gene matches. Written as DNA, the CDR3 is TGTGCCAGCAGCTTGGTGGGTGCAGCGGGAGTTGGCAATGAGCAGTTCTTC. Translating gives CASSLVGAAGVGNEQFF.

The chain joins TRBV5-6 to TRBJ1-2; D is unclear. Germline V gene lookup returns CDR1 SGHDT and CDR2 YYEEEE. Trimming removed 3 bases from V and 1 base from J, with 10 bases in between. The CDR3 loop spans 14 amino acids. CDR3 sequence: CASSSPGVNYGYTF. The CDR3 DNA follows: TGTGCCAGCAGCTCACCGGGAGTTAACTATGGCTACACCTTC.

This clone was seen once. The chain uses TRBV2 and TRBJ2-3; 7 nucleotides align to TRBD2. The CDR3 length is 16 residues. CDR1 is SNHLY and CDR2 is FYNNEI in the germline V gene. After removal of 7 bases from V and 1 base from J, the junction contained 11 bases not matched to a gene. The CDR3 protein is CASTQGGSMGTDTQYF. For the CDR3, the DNA is TGTGCCAGCACCCAGGGAGGGTCGATGGGCACAGATACGCAGTATTTT.

In its sample, this clone was seen a few times. The gene calls are TRBV4-1 and TRBJ2-5; TRBD2 aligns across 9 bases. CDR1 is MGHRA and CDR2 is YSYEKL in the germline V gene. Trimming cost V 0 bases and J 4 bases; bases outside gene matches: 6. The CDR3 extends over 16 amino acids. CDR3 coding DNA: TGCGCCAGCAGCCAAGAAGAGGTAGCGGGAGTAGAGACCCAGTACTTC. Residues: CASSQEEVAGVETQYF.

The genes are TRBV2 and TRBJ1-1; TRBD1 is a possible D gene (6 bases). Trimming took 5 bases from V and 6 from J, leaving 13 bases between them. Germline V gives CDR1 SNHLY, CDR2 FYNNEI. The CDR3 covers 13 residues. The CDR3 DNA reads as TGTGCCAGCAGTATGAGGGGGAGGGCTGAAGCTTTCTTT. Amino acid sequence: CASSMRGRAEAFF.

The chain combines TRBV19 with TRBJ1-5; 9 bases line up with TRBD1. Germline-derived CDR1 and CDR2 are LNHDA and SQIVND (reference sequence). V lost 1 base and J lost 9; bases outside the gene matches: 7. CDR3 length: 15 residues. The CDR3 is CASSIGQGGTMPQHF. The CDR3 DNA is TGTGCCAGTAGTATAGGACAGGGGGGTACGATGCCCCAGCATTTT.

The rearrangement uses TRBV6-5 and TRBJ2-1; D may be TRBD2 (5 bases). CDR1 MNHEY and CDR2 SVGAGI come from the germline V gene. Trimming removed 5 bases at V and 1 base at J, with 12 bases between. The CDR3 is 15 residues long. The CDR3 reads CASSTGGGSYNEQFF. The CDR3, as DNA: TGTGCCAGCAGTACGGGTGGAGGTTCCTACAATGAGCAGTTCTTC.

The chain joins TRBV10-1 to TRBJ2-3; 11 bases align to TRBD2. Germline V CDR1 and CDR2: WNHNN, SYGVQD (reference sequence). The CDR3 runs to 15 residues. After removal of 6 bases from V and 4 bases from J, the junction contained 6 bases not matched to a gene. CDR3: CASSQDSGRADTQYF. For the CDR3, the DNA is TGCGCCAGCAGCCAAGATAGCGGGAGGGCAGATACGCAGTATTTT.

The gene calls are TRBV5-4 and TRBJ2-7, with D possibly TRBD2 on 6 matching bases. The V gene's germline CDR1 is SGHNT and CDR2 YYREEE (reference sequence). Trimming removed 2 bases at V and 6 bases at J, with 18 bases between. The CDR3 is 15 residues long. In nucleotides, the CDR3 is TGTGCCAGCAGCTTCGAAACGGGAGTGTCGGTCGAGCAGTACTTC. The encoded protein is CASSFETGVSVEQYF.

This clone was counted once. The chain uses TRBV12-5 and TRBJ2-7; D call uncertain. Per the germline V gene, CDR1 is LGHNT and CDR2 is FRNRAP. The V end lost 9 bases, the J end lost 6 bases, and 15 bases lay between the germline ends. This CDR3 spans 12 amino acids. The CDR3, as DNA: TGTGCTAGGTCCCCCGAGCGTCCCGAGCAGTACTTC. Translated, it gives CARSPERPEQYF.

The chain employs TRBV6-5 and TRBJ1-2, with 9 nucleotides matching TRBD1. V was pared by 5 bases and J by 6 bases, with 10 bases of the junction left unmatched. CDR1 is MNHEY and CDR2 is SVGAGI in the germline V gene. This CDR3 is built from 15 residues. CDR3 DNA: TGTGCCAGCAGTACTCGGGACAGGGCAATAGATGGCTACACCTTC. Encoded protein: CASSTRDRAIDGYTF.

The chain joins TRBV5-1 to TRBJ2-5; 12 bases align to TRBD2. The CDR3 extends over 16 amino acids. Germline CDR1 SGHRS, CDR2 YFSETQ. Trimming cost V 4 bases and J 2 bases; bases outside gene matches: 6. The CDR3 sequence: CASSARLAGGQETQYF. The CDR3 DNA reads TGCGCCAGCAGCGCGCGGCTAGCGGGAGGGCAAGAGACCCAGTACTTC.

The chain is built from TRBV6-1 and TRBJ1-3; 8 bases match TRBD1. The CDR3 covers 15 residues. Germline lookup yields CDR1 MNHNS and CDR2 SASEGT. V shed 7 bases and J 4 bases; nucleotides not matched to a gene: 9. This CDR3 reads CASNSQGALGNTIYF. CDR3 in DNA: TGTGCCAGCAACTCCCAGGGGGCGCTCGGAAACACCATATATTTT.

This chain connects TRBV10-2 to TRBJ1-2; a possible D gene is TRBD1 (5 bases). Per germline, CDR1 WSHSY and CDR2 SAAADI. Trimming left V 2 bases short and J 3 bases short, with 22 bases between. The CDR3 sequence is 18 residues long. The CDR3 loop reads CASSEILSGSYHHYGYTF. CDR3 in DNA: TGCGCCAGCAGTGAGATCTTGTCAGGGTCATACCACCACTATGGCTACACCTTC.